Included here is one TCR beta chain sequence, with context. Time point reported: patch test 2, 6 weeks after DPC sensitization. Treatment here: therapeutic diphenylcyclopropenone sensitization with weekly scalp DPC. Patch tests were applied only after blood draws. This sample stems from a study of human T cells and chemical hapten exposure. Individual cDNA molecules received unique molecular identifiers in the library. TCRdb redid the calling of the RACE reads with MiXCR, one entry per CDR3 protein. This sample yields about 73,000 distinct CDR3 sequences, of which about 8.5% are seen a single time; roughly 3.8% belongs to the top ten. The specimen comprised whole blood, sampled in connection with sensitization to the hapten diphenylcyclopropenone (DPC). The sequence came from a woman aged 45-65 years with alopecia areata. Some clones in this sample may be carry-over from other donors' samples.

CDR3 DNA sequence: TGTGCCAGCAGCTCACGCCCGGGACCCGCGAACACCGGGGAGCTGTTTTTT. Its protein is CASSSRPGPANTGELFF. The chain is built from TRBV7-6 and TRBJ2-2; D assignment may be TRBD1 or TRBD2 (5 bases each). The CDR3 spans 17 residues. The germline CDR1 and CDR2 sequences are SGHVS and FNYEAQ. Trimming removed 4 bases from V and 0 bases from J, with 15 bases in between.